This paragraph covers one T cell receptor (beta chain) sequence. This sample is part of a study of blood T cell repertoires in COVID-19. Whole-study context: Samples taken during acute and convalescent COVID-19 were collected in the United States, Italy and Spain. PBMCs, B-cell-depleted T cells, or T cells provided the cDNA or gDNA that made up the material.

Per the original data handling: Estimation of nucleated cell counts relied on the amplification of reference gene primers. The data were produced by immunoSEQ multiplex PCR, yet TCRdb's version contains in-frame clones alone and is incomplete. The V and J calls and the clone size are those of that table, but D and trimming were determined from the DNA. The table includes some 270,000 clones, approximately 88% detected once. The germline CDR1 and CDR2 sequences are SGHRS and YFSETQ. V was clipped by 4 bases and J by 2 bases; unmatched bases: 8. CDR3 length equals 15 residues. J is TRBJ1-2 and V is TRBV5-1, with TRBD1 identical over 7 bases. The sequencing input was peripheral blood. This TCR was sampled from a man aged 45 to 65 with acute or convalescent COVID-19. CDR3 nucleotides: TGCGCCAGCAGCGCCCGGGACAGAGACAACTATGGCTACACCTTC. The encoded protein is CASSARDRDNYGYTF.